The rows below give T cell receptor beta chains drawn from one sample of a study of blood T cell repertoires in COVID-19. This table comes from immunoSEQ multiplex PCR, and its TCRdb copy is limited to in-frame clones, with some not included. The sample carries roughly 240,000 clones, about 90% recorded once. Source material: PBMCs or T cells enriched from blood (not recorded which). The receptors come from a man aged 45-65 years who had been exposed to COVID-19. Both conserved end residues are part of each CDR3. The D gene is left open where the match is weak. A clone size is listed for some rows: how often the clone was seen (once, few, many), or a class if it is expanded.

V gene	J gene	D gene	clone size	CDR3 protein	CDR3 DNA
TRBV7-9	TRBJ1-5	-	-	CASTKGQGFNQPQHF	TGTGCCAGCACCAAAGGTCAGGGCTTCAATCAGCCCCAGCATTTT
TRBV30	TRBJ2-7	-	-	CACHSRSYEQYF	TGTGCCTGCCACTCCCGATCCTACGAGCAGTACTTC
TRBV10-1	TRBJ2-7	TRBD2	few	CASSVHSGGHCSYEQYF	TGCGCCAGCAGTGTACATAGCGGGGGCCACTGCTCCTACGAGCAGTACTTC
TRBV7-8	TRBJ1-1	-	-	CASSLDGEGETEAFF	TGTGCCAGCAGCCTAGACGGGGAAGGAGAAACTGAAGCTTTCTTT
TRBV5-1	TRBJ1-2	TRBD1	-	CASSLMTGYGYTF	TGCGCCAGCAGCTTGATGACAGGGTATGGCTACACCTTC
TRBV25-1	TRBJ2-3	-	-	CASSGGLTQYF	TGTGCCAGCAGTGGGGGACTTACGCAGTATTTT
TRBV9	TRBJ1-2	-	-	CASSVQANYGYTF	TGTGCCAGCAGCGTACAGGCGAACTATGGCTACACCTTC
TRBV28	TRBJ1-1	TRBD1	-	CASGPGTGVTEAFF	TGTGCCAGCGGTCCCGGGACAGGGGTCACTGAAGCTTTCTTT
TRBV18	TRBJ2-5	-	-	CASSSGTGRGLQETQYF	TGTGCCAGCTCAAGCGGGACAGGCCGGGGGCTCCAAGAGACCCAGTACTTC
TRBV2	TRBJ1-2	-	-	CASGGREGYTF	TGTGCCAGCGGAGGGAGGGAGGGCTACACCTTC
TRBV5-1	TRBJ1-1	-	few	CASSTLQGGGTEAFF	TGCGCCAGCAGCACCCTACAGGGCGGAGGCACTGAAGCTTTCTTT
TRBV18	TRBJ2-5	-	-	CASSPIRVAGETQYF	TGTGCCAGCTCACCGATTAGGGTCGCAGGGGAGACCCAGTACTTC
TRBV5-5	TRBJ2-5	TRBD1	-	CASSTGQIQETQYF	TGTGCCAGCAGCACGGGACAGATCCAAGAGACCCAGTACTTC
TRBV6-6	TRBJ2-2	TRBD1	-	CATRTGGSGELFF	TGTGCCACCAGGACAGGGGGTTCCGGGGAGCTGTTTTTT
TRBV7-9	TRBJ1-1	TRBD1	-	CASSLRTGMNTEAFF	TGTGCCAGCAGCTTACGGACAGGGATGAACACTGAAGCTTTCTTT
TRBV28	TRBJ2-1	TRBD1	-	CASSLFGTVPVTYNEQFF	TGTGCCAGCAGTTTATTCGGGACAGTGCCAGTAACCTACAATGAGCAGTTCTTC
TRBV9	TRBJ2-2	-	-	CASSDNRVHTGELFF	TGTGCCAGCAGCGATAACAGGGTGCACACCGGGGAGCTGTTTTTT
TRBV12-3/TRBV12-4	TRBJ1-3	TRBD1	-	CASSPAPRGLDF	TGTGCCAGCAGCCCGGCGCCCAGGGGGCTGGATTTT
TRBV30	TRBJ1-2	-	-	CAWSPPYRLANYGYTF	TGTGCCTGGAGTCCACCCTACAGGTTAGCTAACTATGGCTACACCTTC
TRBV5-4	TRBJ2-2	TRBD2	once	CASSSGTSVGTGELFF	TGTGCCAGCAGCTCGGGGACTAGCGTCGGCACCGGGGAGCTGTTTTTT
TRBV5-4	TRBJ2-2	-	once	CASSSMRLGRDTGELFF	TGTGCCAGCAGCTCAATGCGACTCGGTCGGGACACCGGGGAGCTGTTTTTT
TRBV7-3	TRBJ2-2	TRBD2	-	CASSLTSSGELFF	TGTGCCAGCAGCTTGACTAGCTCCGGGGAGCTGTTTTTT
TRBV30	TRBJ1-1	-	once	CAWSVQVNTEAFF	TGTGCCTGGAGTGTACAAGTGAACACTGAAGCTTTCTTT
TRBV5-4	TRBJ1-2	TRBD1	-	CASSLGQEYYGYTF	TGTGCCAGCAGCCTAGGACAGGAATATTATGGCTACACCTTC
TRBV7-2	TRBJ2-1	TRBD1	-	CASSLTGGSYNEQFF	TGTGCCAGCAGCTTAACAGGGGGCTCCTACAATGAGCAGTTCTTC
TRBV2	TRBJ2-5	TRBD1	-	CASSVVGGDVTQYF	TGTGCCAGCAGTGTCGTAGGGGGCGATGTTACCCAGTACTTC
TRBV30	TRBJ1-5	-	once	CAWKADRLGPQHF	TGTGCCTGGAAGGCCGACAGGTTGGGGCCCCAGCATTTT
TRBV3-1/TRBV3-2	TRBJ1-5	-	-	CASSQDPGSNQPQHF	TGTGCCAGCAGCCAAGATCCGGGAAGCAATCAGCCCCAGCATTTT
TRBV18	TRBJ1-5	-	-	CASSPVRLSNQPQHF	TGTGCCAGCTCACCGGTTAGATTGAGCAATCAGCCCCAGCATTTT
TRBV2	TRBJ1-5	TRBD1	-	CASSRQGERQPQHF	TGTGCCAGCAGCCGACAGGGGGAACGTCAGCCCCAGCATTTT
TRBV9	TRBJ2-6	TRBD1	once	CASRAQGYSGANVLTF	TGTGCCAGCAGGGCACAGGGGTACTCTGGGGCCAACGTCCTGACTTTC
TRBV5-1	TRBJ1-2	TRBD1	-	CASSLARDRGRKSIGVTF	TGCGCCAGCAGCTTGGCCCGAGACAGGGGTCGGAAATCAATTGGCGTCACCTTC
TRBV19	TRBJ1-6	-	-	CASSNQISPLHF	TGTGCCAGTAGTAATCAAATTTCACCCCTCCACTTT
TRBV4-2	TRBJ2-1	TRBD2	-	CASSSERTSALGAYNEQFF	TGTGCCAGCAGCTCCGAAAGGACTAGCGCTCTCGGGGCCTACAATGAGCAGTTCTTC
TRBV7-2	TRBJ1-1	-	-	CASSLDRAGTEAFF	TGTGCCAGCAGCTTAGACAGGGCCGGGACTGAAGCTTTCTTT
TRBV9	TRBJ2-6	-	-	CASSVESGANVLTF	TGTGCCAGCAGCGTTGAGTCTGGGGCCAACGTCCTGACTTTC
TRBV15	TRBJ1-1	-	-	CATSQGTTEAFF	TGTGCCACCAGCCAAGGGACTACTGAAGCTTTCTTT
TRBV18	TRBJ2-5	TRBD1	-	CASSPRTGGETQYF	TGTGCCAGCTCACCACGGACAGGGGGAGAGACCCAGTACTTC
TRBV7-6	TRBJ2-5	TRBD1	-	CASSLARGLKTQYF	TGTGCCAGCAGCTTAGCCAGGGGGCTAAAGACCCAGTACTTC
TRBV4-1	TRBJ1-1	-	-	CASSLTGVLSTEAFF	TGCGCCAGCAGCCTCACGGGGGTTCTGAGCACTGAAGCTTTCTTT